The 32 T cell receptor beta chains listed next were all sequenced from one sample in a study of memory CD4+ T cells and cytomegalovirus serostatus. The sort gate was single viable CD3+CD4+CD8-CD45RO+ cells for memory CD4+ T cells. This table comes from immunoSEQ multiplex PCR, and its TCRdb copy is limited to in-frame clones, with some not included. The data contain 58,000 or so clones, around three quarters of them singletons. Sequencing was carried out using memory CD4+ T cells from blood. The receptors derive from an adult in good health and CMV-seropositive.

V gene TRBV10-1 combines with J gene TRBJ2-1; D call uncertain. CDR3 length equals 13 residues. Germline lookup yields CDR1 WNHNN and CDR2 SYGVQD (reference sequence). The ends were cut back, 6 bases at V and 4 bases at J, with 10 bases in the middle. CDR3 DNA: TGCGCCAGCAGCGAGGACCGGTACAATGAGCAGTTCTTC. Its protein is CASSEDRYNEQFF.

The gene calls are TRBV11-3 and TRBJ2-3; TRBD2 agrees at 12 bases. CDR3 size: 16 residues. Germline V gives CDR1 SGHNT, CDR2 YENEEA. V lost 5 bases, J lost 5 bases, and 8 bases stayed unmatched. The CDR3 region is CASSPGLAGGIDTQYF. The CDR3 bases are TGTGCCAGCAGCCCGGGACTAGCGGGCGGGATAGATACGCAGTATTTT.

The V gene is TRBV5-6, the J gene TRBJ2-3; 7 nucleotides line up with TRBD2. V lost 4 bases, J lost 4 bases, and 12 bases stayed unmatched. Germline V gives CDR1 SGHDT, CDR2 YYEEEE. This CDR3 is built from 16 residues. The CDR3 DNA follows: TGTGCCAGCAGCCGGAGGAGCGGGGTTGGCGCAGATACGCAGTATTTT. Its protein product is CASSRRSGVGADTQYF.

The chain employs TRBV19 and TRBJ2-2; 7 bases align to TRBD1. This CDR3 region has 16 residues. Germline V gene lookup returns CDR1 LNHDA and CDR2 SQIVND (reference sequence). J lost 5 bases, V lost 6 bases, and 12 bases had no gene match. The chain's CDR3 is CASRRETGIGTGELFF. The CDR3 coding sequence is TGTGCCAGTAGAAGGGAGACAGGGATAGGAACCGGGGAGCTGTTTTTT.

The chain links TRBV7-2 to TRBJ1-2; D not certain. This CDR3 region has 12 residues. Germline CDR1 is SGHTA and CDR2 is FQGNSA. Trimming shortened V by 2 bases and J by 8 bases, and 9 bases separated the two germline ends. The CDR3 here is CASSLMVGGYTF. Written as DNA, the CDR3 is TGTGCCAGCAGCTTAATGGTGGGGGGCTACACCTTC. The full variable domain, in which reference TRBV7-2 and TRBJ1-2 provide the parts outside the CDR3, is GAGVSQSPSNKVTEKGKDVELRCDPISGHTALYWYRQSLGQGLEFLIYFQGNSAPDKSGLPSDRFSAERTGGSVSTLTIQRTQQEDSAVYLCASSLMVGGYTFGSGTRLTVV.

This chain joins TRBV5-4 and TRBJ1-3; 7 bases map to TRBD1. V lost 4 bases, J lost 4 bases, and 8 bases stayed unmatched. Germline-derived CDR1 and CDR2 are SGHNT and YYREEE (reference sequence). This CDR3 is built from 15 residues. CDR3 bases: TGTGCCAGCAGCAGCCGACAGGGTCAGGGAAACACCATATATTTT. This translates into CASSSRQGQGNTIYF.

This clone was counted a few times. This chain connects TRBV12-5 to TRBJ1-1; D is unclear. The CDR3 loop spans 15 amino acids. The V end lost 6 bases, the J end lost 0 bases, and 14 bases lay between the germline ends. Germline assignment: CDR1 LGHNT and CDR2 FRNRAP. CDR3 amino acids: CASGTLNPLNTEAFF. CDR3 nucleotides: TGTGCTAGTGGGACCCTTAATCCTCTGAACACTGAAGCTTTCTTT.

V usage is TRBV6-5 and J usage is TRBJ2-3; 9 nucleotides match TRBD2. V was clipped by 6 bases and J by 4 bases; unmatched bases: 8. The CDR3 is 15 residues long. CDR1 and CDR2 (germline): MNHEY, SVGAGI. The CDR3 DNA reads as TGTGCCAGCAGCCGAGGGGGACTAGCATCAGATACGCAGTATTTT. Translation gives CASSRGGLASDTQYF.

The gene calls are TRBV27 and TRBJ1-1; D is uncertain. V gave up 4 bases and J gave up 4 bases, with 19 bases separating them. The CDR3 consists of 16 residues. Germline V gene data show CDR1 as MNHEY and CDR2 as SMNVEV (reference sequence). CDR3 nucleotides: TGTGCCAGCAGTTCTACCTTCGCTTTCAGCGGCACTGAAGCTTTCTTT. This encodes CASSSTFAFSGTEAFF.

The chain couples TRBV18 to TRBJ2-4; D gene unclear. V was shortened by 6 bases and J by 4 bases, with 10 bases between the two germline ends. The V gene's germline CDR1 is KGHSH and CDR2 LQKENI. The CDR3 length is 13 residues. The CDR3 protein is CASSGDLKNIQYF. The CDR3 DNA reads TGTGCCAGCTCTGGAGACCTAAAAAACATTCAGTACTTC.

The rearrangement joins TRBV11-2 to TRBJ1-4, with 9 bases identical to TRBD1. J gave up 5 bases and V 5 bases, and 9 bases lay outside the gene matches. The V gene's germline CDR1 is SGHAT and CDR2 FQNNGV. The CDR3 runs 16 residues. The CDR3 protein is CASSPRPGQGNEKLFF. In nucleotides, the CDR3 is TGTGCCAGCAGCCCCAGACCGGGACAGGGAAATGAAAAACTGTTTTTT.

This chain joins TRBV9 and TRBJ1-4; TRBD1 might be the D (5 bases). The CDR3 runs to 15 residues. CDR1 is SGDLS and CDR2 is YYNGEE in the germline V gene. The V and J ends lost 2 bases and 7 bases respectively, with 15 bases between them. The CDR3: CASSVGASFGEKLFF. In DNA, the CDR3 is TGTGCCAGCAGCGTCGGGGCCTCGTTCGGTGAAAAACTGTTTTTT.

This clone was seen a few times. The V gene is TRBV28, the J gene TRBJ2-1, with 9 nucleotides matching TRBD2. CDR1 and CDR2 (germline): MDHEN, SYDVKM. The CDR3 length is 14 residues. Trimming cost V 6 bases and J 7 bases; bases outside gene matches: 7. CDR3 sequence reads: CASRAGLAANEQFF. The CDR3 DNA sequence: TGTGCCAGCAGAGCGGGACTAGCTGCAAATGAGCAGTTCTTC.

The gene calls are TRBV27 and TRBJ1-2; D may be TRBD1 (5 bases). Trimming shortened V by 0 bases and J by 4 bases, and 12 bases separated the two germline ends. From germline, CDR1 is MNHEY and CDR2 SMNVEV (reference sequence). The CDR3 spans 15 residues. The CDR3 DNA follows: TGTGCCAGCAGTTTATCGGGCGACAGTCGCTATGGCTACACCTTC. This encodes CASSLSGDSRYGYTF.

The chain joins TRBV9 to TRBJ2-2; maybe TRBD2 (6 bases). V dropped 2 bases and J dropped 1 base, with 6 bases sitting between them. The CDR3 totals 14 residues. CDR1 is SGDLS and CDR2 is YYNGEE in the germline V gene. The DNA of the CDR3 is TGTGCCAGCAGCGTTAGCGGGAACACCGGGGAGCTGTTTTTT. Translating it yields CASSVSGNTGELFF.

The chain couples TRBV5-8 to TRBJ2-1; D is perhaps TRBD1 (5 bases). The CDR3 spans 11 residues. The germline V and J ends were trimmed by 0 bases and 12 bases, with 7 bases remaining between them. Per the germline V gene, CDR1 is SGHTS and CDR2 is YDEGEE. CDR3 region: CASSLVGRQFF. The CDR3 nucleotides read TGTGCCAGCAGCTTGGTGGGGCGGCAGTTCTTC. The full variable domain, rest sourced from reference TRBV5-8 and TRBJ2-1, is EAGVTQSPTHLIKTRGQQATLRCSPISGHTSVYWYQQALGLGLQFLLWYDEGEERNRGNFPPRFSGRQFPNYSSELNVNALELEDSALYLCASSLVGRQFFGPGTRLTVL.

Written as DNA, the CDR3 is TGTGCCAGCAGGACAGCGGGGGAGCTGTTTTTT. Translation: CASRTAGELFF. The J gene is TRBJ2-2, the V gene TRBV11-3; weak D call: TRBD1 (5 bases). CDR1 is SGHNT and CDR2 is YENEEA in the germline V gene. Between the trimmed V and J ends, which lost 6 bases and 8 bases, there was a span of 7 bases. The CDR3 is 11 amino acids.

This clone was picked up one time. This rearrangement joins TRBV9 to TRBJ2-7; 7 positions agree with TRBD2. J was trimmed by 4 bases and V by 4 bases; bases with no gene match: 11. Germline CDR1 reads SGDLS; CDR2 reads YYNGEE. The CDR3 has 15 amino acids. This CDR3 reads CASSLKPGLQYEQYF. The CDR3, as DNA: TGTGCCAGCAGCCTCAAGCCGGGACTACAATACGAGCAGTACTTC.

As concerns this clone: Different DNA sequences within this sample yield the same CDR3. This chain uses TRBV7-2 with TRBJ2-1, with D possibly TRBD1 on 6 matching bases. CDR3 length: 12 residues. The V end lost 5 bases, the J end lost 6 bases, and 8 bases lay between the germline ends. CDR1 is SGHTA and CDR2 is FQGNSA in the germline V gene. The CDR3 bases are TGTGCCAGCAGCGCGACAGGCAATGAGCAGTTCTTC. It encodes CASSATGNEQFF.

The J gene is TRBJ1-1, the V gene TRBV5-6, with a weak D call TRBD1 (6 bases). V lost 4 bases and J 5 bases, leaving 15 bases between the germline ends. The CDR3 has 14 residues. The germline CDR1 and CDR2 sequences are SGHDT and YYEEEE. The CDR3 is CASSAEGGRTEAFF. DNA for the CDR3: TGTGCCAGCAGCGCGGAAGGGGGGAGGACTGAAGCTTTCTTT.

The CDR3 DNA is TGTGCCAGCAGCTCCCAACAGGAGCTGCTTGGGAACACCGGGGAGCTGTTTTTT. Translation gives CASSSQQELLGNTGELFF. V and J are TRBV7-7 and TRBJ2-2; D is possibly TRBD1 (5 bases). This CDR3 region has 18 residues. CDR1 is SSHAT and CDR2 is FNYEAQ in the germline V gene (reference sequence). Trimming shortened V by 4 bases and J by 1 base, and 19 bases separated the two germline ends.

The rearrangement joins TRBV11-3 to TRBJ2-5, with D hard to call. From germline, CDR1 is SGHNT and CDR2 YENEEA. The CDR3 is 12 residues long. The ends were cut back, 3 bases at V and 5 bases at J, with 7 bases in the middle. CDR3 region: CASSLLGETQYF. CDR3 DNA: TGTGCCAGCAGCTTGCTCGGGGAGACCCAGTACTTC.

The chain's CDR3 is CASSRVGGAQETQYF. The CDR3 DNA reads TGTGCCAGCAGCCGGGTCGGGGGGGCTCAAGAGACCCAGTACTTC. The chain combines TRBV4-2 with TRBJ2-5; 8 nucleotides align to TRBD2. This CDR3 is built from 15 residues. V lost 4 bases, J lost 2 bases, and 6 bases stayed unmatched. CDR1 and CDR2 (germline): LGHNA, YNFKEQ.

At least ten counts were recorded for this clone. The chain combines TRBV30 with TRBJ1-1; TRBD1 matches 8 bases. Germline CDR1 reads GTSNPN; CDR2 reads SVGIG (reference sequence). CDR3 size: 15 residues. Losses at the gene ends were 3 bases for V and 2 bases for J; bases not matched to a gene: 8. The CDR3 sequence: CAWSSGGVGNTEAFF. The CDR3 DNA reads TGTGCCTGGAGCTCAGGGGGCGTAGGTAACACTGAAGCTTTCTTT.

The table lists this clone with a few counts. The chain's CDR3 is CASSQDGAYNEQFF. Written as DNA, the CDR3 is TGCGCCAGCAGCCAAGATGGAGCCTACAATGAGCAGTTCTTC. The chain has TRBV4-3 and TRBJ2-1, with unresolved D. The CDR3 has 14 residues. From germline, CDR1 is LGHNA and CDR2 YSLEER. The V and J ends lost 0 bases and 2 bases respectively, with 5 bases between them.

This clone was seen repeatedly, ten times or more. The chain links TRBV19 to TRBJ1-2, with a weak D call TRBD1 (6 bases). CDR3 length: 15 amino acids. Germline V gene data show CDR1 as LNHDA and CDR2 as SQIVND (reference sequence). The V end lost 1 base, the J end lost 5 bases, and 14 bases lay between the germline ends. The CDR3 nucleotides read TGTGCCAGTAGTATAGGCCCCGGGGGGGCATATGGCTACACCTTC. This sequence encodes CASSIGPGGAYGYTF.

This clone was detected a few times. The chain joins TRBV4-1 to TRBJ2-2; D gene uncertain. The ends were cut back, 1 base at V and 2 bases at J, with 17 bases in the middle. This CDR3 is 18 amino acids long. Germline CDR1 MGHRA, CDR2 YSYEKL. For the CDR3, the DNA is TGCGCCAGCAGCCAAGTTGATTTGGGCTTTTCCAACACCGGGGAGCTGTTTTTT. This codes for CASSQVDLGFSNTGELFF.

The chain couples TRBV7-9 to TRBJ1-1; D ambiguous. Germline CDR1 reads SEHNR; CDR2 reads FQNEAQ (reference sequence). V lost 2 bases and J lost 3, with 1 base in between. The CDR3 totals 11 residues. CDR3 amino acids: CASSLYTEAFF. The CDR3 DNA reads TGTGCCAGCAGCTTATACACTGAAGCTTTCTTT. Drawing the rest from reference TRBV7-9 and TRBJ1-1, the complete variable domain is DTGVSQNPRHKITKRGQNVTFRCDPISEHNRLYWYRQTLGQGPEFLTYFQNEAQLEKSRLLSDRFSAERPKGSFSTLEIQRTEQGDSAMYLCASSLYTEAFFGQGTRLTVV.

This sequence joins TRBV4-1 and TRBJ2-5, with TRBD1 matching over 9 bases. The J segment lost 1 base and the V segment lost 5 bases, leaving 8 bases of the junction unmatched. This CDR3 spans 16 amino acids. Germline lookup yields CDR1 MGHRA and CDR2 YSYEKL. CDR3 bases: TGCGCCAGCAGCACCTCACCGGGACAGGGCCAAGAGACCCAGTACTTC. Amino acid sequence: CASSTSPGQGQETQYF.

J is TRBJ1-2 and V is TRBV6-1; D is uncertain. CDR1 and CDR2 (germline): MNHNS, SASEGT. The CDR3 consists of 14 residues. V was trimmed by 1 base and J by 8 bases, leaving 14 bases between them. CDR3 nucleotide sequence: TGTGCCAGCAGTGAAGGACGGACTACCCTCGGCTACACCTTC. Translation gives CASSEGRTTLGYTF.

This clone was seen a handful of times. This chain links TRBV18 with TRBJ2-7; D unresolved. Germline CDR1 KGHSH, CDR2 LQKENI. The CDR3 sequence is 13 residues long. Trimming left V 4 bases short and J 5 bases short, with 12 bases between. The CDR3 coding sequence is TGTGCCAGCTCACTCTTGGAAGGGAACGAGCAGTACGTC. Residues: CASSLLEGNEQYV.

The chain uses TRBV19 and TRBJ1-5; maybe TRBD1 (6 bases). CDR3 length: 15 amino acids. Between the trimmed V and J ends, which lost 4 bases and 6 bases, there was a span of 16 bases. Germline loops: CDR1 LNHDA, CDR2 SQIVND (reference sequence). The CDR3 region has the DNA TGTGCCAGTAGTAGGTGGGCTGAGACAGGTCAGCCCCAGCATTTT. Translating it yields CASSRWAETGQPQHF.